The sequence of this TCR beta chain was determined in a study of blood T cell repertoires in COVID-19. Generated by immunoSEQ multiplex PCR, the TCRdb table keeps only in-frame clones and is missing some. The sample includes about 220,000 clones, about four fifths of them seen just once. V lost 11 bases, J lost 4 bases, and 9 bases lay in between. Germline CDR1 ENHRY, CDR2 SYGVKD. The CDR3 totals 11 residues. The specimen was peripheral blood. The chain recombines TRBV10-3 with TRBJ1-3, with D unclear. The TCR was taken from a woman aged 35 to 49 with active or convalescent COVID-19. In DNA form, the CDR3 reads TGTGCCTATAGCGGAGGAAACACCATATATTTT. Translation gives CAYSGGNTIYF.